This passage covers 26 T cell receptor beta chains from one sample sequenced in a study of T cells in Graves' hyperthyroidism and ophthalmopathy. RNA transcripts were the template for amplifying TCR beta CDR3 regions. The study used the HTBI primer set for a first-round RT-PCR of the TCR CDR3. MiXCR, run by TCRdb on the multiplex PCR reads, gives a single entry per CDR3 protein. The repertoire holds 350,000 to 400,000 distinct CDR3 sequences, with roughly 19% as singletons. Sequenced input: blood. The source of these receptors is a woman aged 18-30 years with Graves' hyperthyroidism.

This clonotype has a handful of counts. V and J are TRBV12-5 and TRBJ2-5; 8 nucleotides line up with TRBD1. The CDR3 consists of 16 residues. The V segment lost 3 bases and the J segment 5 bases; nucleotides outside the gene matches: 11. Germline CDR1 is LGHNT and CDR2 is FRNRAP. CDR3 in amino acids: CASGFGLTHRGETQYF. The CDR3 DNA sequence: TGTGCTAGTGGTTTCGGTTTGACGCACAGGGGGGAGACCCAGTACTTC.

The chain links TRBV11-2 to TRBJ2-2; D is possibly TRBD1 (6 bases). V was cut by 7 bases and J by 1 base, with 10 bases left in between. Per germline, CDR1 SGHAT and CDR2 FQNNGV. The CDR3 is 14 amino acids. CDR3 in amino acids: CASTRDKNTGELFF. In DNA form, the CDR3 reads TGTGCCAGCACCCGGGACAAGAACACCGGGGAGCTGTTTTTT.

This chain joins TRBV12-3 or TRBV12-4 and TRBJ1-1; 8 bases are a match to TRBD1. The CDR3 length is 15 residues. The junction had 4 bases not matched to a gene; V was cut back by 4 bases and J by 0 bases. For the CDR3, the DNA is TGTGCCAGCAGTTATACAGGGGGGATGAACACTGAAGCTTTCTTT. Amino acids: CASSYTGGMNTEAFF.

The chain is built from TRBV6-5 and TRBJ2-7; 8 bases align to TRBD1. This CDR3 region has 15 residues. V shed 1 base and J 3 bases; nucleotides not matched to a gene: 5. Germline V lookup: CDR1 MNHEY, CDR2 SVGAGI. The CDR3 protein is CASSYYPGQVYEQYF. CDR3 nucleotide sequence: TGTGCCAGCAGTTACTATCCGGGACAGGTCTACGAGCAGTACTTC.

This clonotype has a count of ten or more. The rearrangement joins TRBV7-2 to TRBJ2-7, with 8 bases identical to TRBD2. CDR1 is SGHTA and CDR2 is FQGNSA in the germline V gene. The CDR3 sequence is 14 residues long. V gave up 1 base and J gave up 3 bases; unmatched junction bases: 2. In DNA, the CDR3 is TGTGCCAGCAGCTTAGGCGGGGGGTTCTACGAGCAGTACTTC. Protein: CASSLGGGFYEQYF.

This clonotype was picked up many times. CDR3 sequence reads: CASSTRGSNQPQHF. In nucleotides, the CDR3 is TGTGCCAGCAGTACGAGGGGGAGCAATCAGCCCCAGCATTTT. This chain joins TRBV12-3 or TRBV12-4 and TRBJ1-5; weak D call: TRBD1 (6 bases). Deletions cut 5 bases from V and 1 base from J, with 9 bases between. This CDR3 spans 14 amino acids.

Many counts were recorded for this clonotype. The rearrangement uses TRBV2 and TRBJ2-5; D uncertain. V lost 4 bases and J lost 2, with 8 bases in between. In germline, CDR1 is SNHLY, CDR2 FYNNEI. This CDR3 is built from 13 residues. The CDR3 nucleotides read TGTGCCAGCAGTGGAGGAGAACAAGAGACCCAGTACTTC. Its protein is CASSGGEQETQYF.

This clonotype was seen ten or more times. The chain couples TRBV25-1 to TRBJ1-2; D is unclear. This CDR3 has 13 amino acids. With 3 bases removed from V and 4 bases from J, the gap between germline ends came to 9 bases. Germline V gene lookup returns CDR1 MGHDK and CDR2 SYGVNS. This CDR3 reads CASSEQPLYGYTF. As DNA, the CDR3 is TGTGCCAGCAGTGAGCAGCCCCTCTATGGCTACACCTTC.

At least ten counts were recorded for this clonotype. The V and J genes are TRBV2 and TRBJ2-7; 11 bases agree with TRBD1. Per germline, CDR1 SNHLY and CDR2 FYNNEI. The CDR3 runs 17 residues. V was clipped by 6 bases and J by 7 bases; unmatched bases: 17. The CDR3 region is CASRPRPLDRGLYEQYF. CDR3 bases: TGTGCCAGCAGGCCTAGACCCTTGGACAGGGGGCTTTATGAGCAGTACTTC. The variable domain in full, completed from reference TRBV2 and TRBJ2-7, reads EPEVTQTPSHQVTQMGQEVILRCVPISNHLYFYWYRQILGQKVEFLVSFYNNEISEKSEIFDDQFSVERPDGSNFTLKIRSTKLEDSAMYFCASRPRPLDRGLYEQYFGPGTRLTVT.

This clonotype came up many times. The rearrangement links TRBV28 to TRBJ1-1; D remains ambiguous. Trimming took off 7 bases at V and 4 bases at J, with 19 bases between the two ends. The CDR3 totals 15 residues. Germline values: CDR1 MDHEN, CDR2 SYDVKM. The CDR3 DNA sequence: TGTGCCAGCAAATTCTCAAGGCAGAGGCGCACTGAAGCTTTCTTT. Translation: CASKFSRQRRTEAFF.

This clonotype showed up many times. The chain is built from TRBV6-5 and TRBJ2-7; a weak D match, TRBD2 (6 bases). Germline loops: CDR1 MNHEY, CDR2 SVGAGI. This CDR3 is built from 15 residues. With 2 bases removed from V and 2 bases from J, the gap between germline ends came to 13 bases. The CDR3 sequence is CASSYVGGTPYEQYF. DNA of the CDR3: TGTGCCAGCAGTTACGTGGGAGGTACTCCCTACGAGCAGTACTTC.

This clonotype was seen at least ten times. The V gene is TRBV12-3 or TRBV12-4, the J gene TRBJ1-5; 8 positions match TRBD1. The J segment lost 0 bases and the V segment lost 6 bases, leaving 4 bases of the junction unmatched. The CDR3 covers 15 residues. The CDR3 sequence is CASRLGTGSNQPQHF. In DNA form, the CDR3 reads TGTGCCAGCAGACTGGGGACAGGTAGCAATCAGCCCCAGCATTTT.

This clonotype has ten or more counts. The V call is TRBV4-1, the J call TRBJ2-2, with TRBD1 matching over 10 bases. Germline CDR1 is MGHRA and CDR2 is YSYEKL. Trimming removed 9 bases from V and 8 bases from J; junction bases left unmatched: 15. This CDR3 contains 16 residues. The CDR3 coding sequence is TGCGCCAGTAGCAGTCCGGGACAGGGGAAAGGTGGGGAGCTGTTTTTT. Protein: CASSSPGQGKGGELFF.

At least ten counts were recorded for this clonotype. V gene TRBV28 combines with J gene TRBJ2-5, with 8 positions matching TRBD1. The germline V gene has CDR1 MDHEN and CDR2 SYDVKM. This CDR3 spans 14 amino acids. V lost 3 bases and J lost 4; bases outside the gene matches: 4. The CDR3 sequence is CASSFSGTGETQYF. The CDR3 nucleotides are TGTGCCAGCAGTTTCTCCGGGACAGGAGAGACCCAGTACTTC.

The J gene is TRBJ1-1, the V gene TRBV29-1; D is undetermined. Trimming left V 6 bases short and J 0 bases short, with 8 bases between. The CDR3 is made up of 12 amino acids. Germline V gene data show CDR1 as SQVTM and CDR2 as ANQGSEA. The CDR3 reads CSVIELNTEAFF. CDR3 nucleotides: TGCAGCGTGATAGAGTTGAACACTGAAGCTTTCTTT.

V gene TRBV13 combines with J gene TRBJ2-3; weak D call: TRBD2 (7 bases). Germline V lookup: CDR1 PRHDT, CDR2 FYEKMQ (reference sequence). Trimming shortened V by 0 bases and J by 4 bases, and 17 bases separated the two germline ends. The CDR3 is made up of 17 amino acids. The CDR3 DNA is TGTGCCAGCAGCTTAGGGGGAGGGGAACAGGGCCCAGATACGCAGTATTTT. Protein product: CASSLGGGEQGPDTQYF.

This clonotype appeared many times. The chain carries TRBV6-2 or TRBV6-3 and TRBJ2-1, with D uncertain. The CDR3 runs to 11 residues. Germline values: CDR1 MNHEY, CDR2 SVGEGT. With 5 bases removed from V and 15 bases from J, the gap between germline ends came to 14 bases. CDR3 protein: CASSRGELGFF. CDR3 bases: TGTGCCAGCAGTCGAGGTGAGCTAGGGTTCTTC.

This clonotype was seen repeatedly, ten times or more. The rearrangement joins TRBV20-1 to TRBJ2-7; weak D call: TRBD1 (6 bases). The germline CDR1 and CDR2 sequences are DFQATT and SNEGSKA (reference sequence). This CDR3 comprises 13 residues. Trimming stripped 3 bases from V and 2 bases from J, with 11 bases between. CDR3 amino acids: CSASTGSPYEQYF. CDR3 nucleotide sequence: TGCAGTGCTAGTACAGGGAGCCCCTACGAGCAGTACTTC.

In regard to this clonotype: One junction end disagrees with the germline gene, perhaps due to a read error. The chain carries TRBV11-3 and TRBJ2-5, with a tentative D call TRBD2 (6 bases). CDR1 and CDR2 (germline): SGHNT, YENEEA. There are 14 residues in the CDR3. CDR3 in DNA: TGTGCCAGCAGCGCGAGGAGGGATCAAGAGGCCCAGTACTTC. Its protein product is CASSARRDQEAQYF.

This clonotype has a count of ten or more. The chain is built from TRBV2 and TRBJ1-3, with D perhaps matching TRBD1 (5 bases). V gave up 4 bases and J gave up 15 bases, with 13 bases separating them. Germline V gene lookup returns CDR1 SNHLY and CDR2 FYNNEI. CDR3 length equals 11 residues. In DNA, the CDR3 is TGTGCCAGCAGTGTATCTGACAGTGCATATTTT. The encoded protein is CASSVSDSAYF.

The J gene is TRBJ2-3, the V gene TRBV11-1, with TRBD2 as a possible D gene (6 bases). Germline V CDR1 and CDR2: SGHAT, FQDESV (reference sequence). V gave up 5 bases and J gave up 3 bases, with 12 bases separating them. This CDR3 spans 14 amino acids. The chain's CDR3 is CASSLRRGTDTQYF. The CDR3 DNA follows: TGTGCCAGCAGCCTAAGGCGGGGAACAGATACGCAGTATTTT.

In its sample, this clonotype was seen many times. This chain joins TRBV4-1 and TRBJ2-7; the match to TRBD1 covers 10 bases. The V gene's germline CDR1 is MGHRA and CDR2 YSYEKL. The CDR3 is 15 amino acids. Trimming cost V 3 bases and J 2 bases; bases outside gene matches: 4. The CDR3 nucleotides read TGCGCCAGCAGCCACGGACAGGGGGGGGCCTACGAGCAGTACTTC. Translated: CASSHGQGGAYEQYF.

This clonotype was counted ten times or more. The chain employs TRBV6-2 or TRBV6-3 and TRBJ2-7, with D tentatively TRBD2 (5 bases). The ends were cut back, 5 bases at V and 4 bases at J, with 21 bases in the middle. The CDR3 covers 16 residues. CDR1 is MNHEY, CDR2 SVGEGT, per germline. CDR3 sequence (DNA): TGTGCCAGCAGTCGAGGATTCCGGGGTAATGAGTACGAGCAGTACTTC. Protein: CASSRGFRGNEYEQYF.

This chain links TRBV5-1 with TRBJ1-6, with TRBD1 matching 7 bases. Per the germline V gene, CDR1 is SGHRS and CDR2 is YFSETQ. The ends lost 4 bases at V and 9 bases at J; junction bases unmatched: 7. This CDR3 spans 14 amino acids. The CDR3 DNA sequence: TGCGCCAGCAGCCCAGGGACAGTGTCTTCACCCCTCCACTTT. Translated, it gives CASSPGTVSSPLHF.

This clonotype was seen at least ten times. The chain carries TRBV20-1 and TRBJ1-2; D perhaps matches TRBD1 (6 bases). The CDR3 contains 13 residues. In germline, CDR1 is DFQATT, CDR2 SNEGSKA (reference sequence). CDR3 amino acids: CSPSQGSNYGYTF. CDR3 nucleotide sequence: TGCAGCCCTTCCCAGGGGTCGAACTATGGCTACACCTTC.

The chain has TRBV19 and TRBJ1-3; perhaps TRBD1 as D (6 bases). This CDR3 contains 16 residues. The germline CDR1 and CDR2 sequences are LNHDA and SQIVND (reference sequence). V was pared by 3 bases and J by 1 base, with 13 bases between. CDR3 DNA: TGTGCCAGTAGTATGTTCCGGACAGTTTCTGGAAACACCATATATTTT. Its protein product is CASSMFRTVSGNTIYF. Combining the CDR3 with reference TRBV19 and TRBJ1-3 gives the whole variable domain DGGITQSPKYLFRKEGQNVTLSCEQNLNHDAMYWYRQDPGQGLRLIYYSQIVNDFQKGDIAEGYSVSREKKESFPLTVTSAQKNPTAFYLCASSMFRTVSGNTIYFGEGSWLTVV.